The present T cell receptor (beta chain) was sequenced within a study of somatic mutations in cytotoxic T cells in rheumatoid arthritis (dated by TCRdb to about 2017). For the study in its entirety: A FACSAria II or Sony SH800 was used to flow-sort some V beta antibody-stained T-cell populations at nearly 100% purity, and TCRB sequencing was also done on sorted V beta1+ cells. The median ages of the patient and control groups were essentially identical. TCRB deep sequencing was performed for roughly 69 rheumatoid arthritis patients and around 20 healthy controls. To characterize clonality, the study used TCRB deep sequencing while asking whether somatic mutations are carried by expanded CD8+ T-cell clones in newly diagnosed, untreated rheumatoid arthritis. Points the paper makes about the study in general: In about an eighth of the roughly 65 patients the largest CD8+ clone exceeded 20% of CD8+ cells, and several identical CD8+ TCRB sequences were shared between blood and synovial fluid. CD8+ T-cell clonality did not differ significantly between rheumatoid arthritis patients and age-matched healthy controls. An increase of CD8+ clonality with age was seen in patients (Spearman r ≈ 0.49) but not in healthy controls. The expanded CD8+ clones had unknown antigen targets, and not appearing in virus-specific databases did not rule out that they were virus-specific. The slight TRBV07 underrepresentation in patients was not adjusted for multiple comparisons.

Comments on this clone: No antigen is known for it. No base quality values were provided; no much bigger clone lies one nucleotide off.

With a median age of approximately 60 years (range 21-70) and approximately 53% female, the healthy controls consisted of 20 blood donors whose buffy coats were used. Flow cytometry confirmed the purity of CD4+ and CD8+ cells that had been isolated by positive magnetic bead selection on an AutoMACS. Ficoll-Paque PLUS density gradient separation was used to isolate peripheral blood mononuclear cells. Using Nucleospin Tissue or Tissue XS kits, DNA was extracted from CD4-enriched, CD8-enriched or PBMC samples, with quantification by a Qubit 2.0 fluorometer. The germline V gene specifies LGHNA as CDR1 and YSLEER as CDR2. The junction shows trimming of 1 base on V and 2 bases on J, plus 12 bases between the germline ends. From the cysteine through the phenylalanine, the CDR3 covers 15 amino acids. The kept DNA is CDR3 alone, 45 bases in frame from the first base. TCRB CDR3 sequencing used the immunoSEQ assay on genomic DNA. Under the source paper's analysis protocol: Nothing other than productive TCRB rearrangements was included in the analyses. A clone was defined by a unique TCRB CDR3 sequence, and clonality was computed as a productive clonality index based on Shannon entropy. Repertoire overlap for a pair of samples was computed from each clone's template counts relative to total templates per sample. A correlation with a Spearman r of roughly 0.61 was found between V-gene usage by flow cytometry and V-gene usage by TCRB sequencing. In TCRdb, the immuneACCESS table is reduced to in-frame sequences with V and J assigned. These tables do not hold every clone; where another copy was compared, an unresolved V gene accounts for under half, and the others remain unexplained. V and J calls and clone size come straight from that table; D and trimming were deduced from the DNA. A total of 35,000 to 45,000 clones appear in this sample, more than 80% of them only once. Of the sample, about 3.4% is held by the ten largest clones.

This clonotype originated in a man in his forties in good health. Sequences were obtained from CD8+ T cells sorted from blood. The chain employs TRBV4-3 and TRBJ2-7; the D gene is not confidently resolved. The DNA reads TGCGCCAGCAGCCAAGGATTTGCGGCCCCCTACGAGCAGTACTTC. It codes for CASSQGFAAPYEQYF.